These 23 T cell receptor beta chains originate from one sample sequenced in a study of blood T cells in healthy people across ages. A J-beta primer mix and a sample-barcoded 5' primer were used in a second PCR of roughly 6 to 11 cycles. Each CDR3 protein is one row after TCRdb ran MiXCR on the 5' RACE reads. The sample has over 600,000 distinct CDR3 sequences; roughly 50% are singletons. Specimen: blood. The receptors here all came from a middle-aged man in good health.

In its sample, this clonotype was seen a few times. V usage is TRBV7-6 and J usage is TRBJ2-7; 9 bases agree with TRBD1. The V gene's germline CDR1 is SGHVS and CDR2 FNYEAQ. The CDR3 has 15 residues. The ends lost 5 bases at V and 6 bases at J; junction bases unmatched: 11. This CDR3 is CASSGTTGGFGEQYF. In nucleotides, the CDR3 is TGTGCCAGCAGCGGCACCACAGGGGGCTTTGGCGAGCAGTACTTC.

The chain carries TRBV27 and TRBJ1-1, with a tentative D call TRBD1 (5 bases). CDR3 size: 11 residues. Germline CDR1 MNHEY, CDR2 SMNVEV (reference sequence). V lost 8 bases and J 4 bases, leaving 8 bases between the germline ends. Here the CDR3 DNA reads TGTGCCAGCGGGCAGGGCACTGAAGCTTTCTTT. Encoded protein: CASGQGTEAFF.

The J gene is TRBJ1-4, the V gene TRBV20-1; D may be TRBD1 (6 bases). The V and J ends lost 6 bases and 7 bases respectively, with 15 bases between them. CDR1 DFQATT and CDR2 SNEGSKA come from the germline V gene (reference sequence). This CDR3 spans 13 amino acids. The CDR3 DNA reads as TGCAGTGCCATACAGGAGGGGGGTGAAAAACTGTTTTTT. Residues: CSAIQEGGEKLFF.

J is TRBJ2-7 and V is TRBV7-2; D is undetermined. Germline CDR1 is SGHTA and CDR2 is FQGNSA. The CDR3 is 13 amino acids. Between the trimmed V and J ends, which lost 5 bases and 4 bases, there was a span of 12 bases. The CDR3 spells CASSPGRLYEQYF. The CDR3, as DNA: TGTGCCAGCAGCCCAGGACGGTTATACGAGCAGTACTTC. Full variable domain (remainder filled in from reference TRBV7-2 and TRBJ2-7): GAGVSQSPSNKVTEKGKDVELRCDPISGHTALYWYRQSLGQGLEFLIYFQGNSAPDKSGLPSDRFSAERTGGSVSTLTIQRTQQEDSAVYLCASSPGRLYEQYFGPGTRLTVT.

This clonotype was seen only once. The rearrangement links TRBV12-3 or TRBV12-4 to TRBJ1-4, with 8 bases fitting TRBD1. J gave up 8 bases and V 10 bases, and 12 bases lay outside the gene matches. There are 14 residues in the CDR3. The CDR3 nucleotides are TGTGCCACCACACGGACAGGGCCGGGAGAAAAACTGTTTTTT. Its translation: CATTRTGPGEKLFF.

The chain employs TRBV10-3 and TRBJ2-4; 10 bases map to TRBD1. The CDR3 extends over 15 amino acids. Trimming at V came to 6 bases and at J to 8 bases, leaving 10 bases not matched to a gene. Looked up from germline, CDR1 is ENHRY and CDR2 is SYGVKD. CDR3: CAIRPDRGRLDIQYF. The CDR3 DNA follows: TGTGCCATCAGACCCGACAGGGGGCGGTTGGACATTCAGTACTTC.

This clonotype was observed a few times. J is TRBJ2-5 and V is TRBV5-1; perhaps TRBD2 as D (5 bases). The V end was cut by 0 bases, the J end by 4 bases, with 13 bases between. This CDR3 region has 15 residues. Germline loops: CDR1 SGHRS, CDR2 YFSETQ. CDR3 DNA: TGCGCCAGCAGCTTGGATAACACAGCGGCAGAGACCCAGTACTTC. Residues: CASSLDNTAAETQYF.

There are a few counts of this clonotype. The chain joins TRBV20-1 to TRBJ1-2; TRBD1 matches 9 bases. This CDR3 spans 13 amino acids. With V trimmed by 4 bases and J by 5 bases, 5 bases remained unmatched. Per germline, CDR1 DFQATT and CDR2 SNEGSKA (reference sequence). The CDR3 nucleotides are TGCAGTGCTATACAGGGGGCGGGATATGGCTACACCTTC. Translated, it gives CSAIQGAGYGYTF.

The chain recombines TRBV20-1 with TRBJ1-2; D uncertain. This CDR3 is built from 10 residues. CDR1 and CDR2 from the germline V gene are DFQATT and SNEGSKA (reference sequence). The V and J ends lost 6 bases and 6 bases respectively, with 8 bases between them. The CDR3: CSANQDGYTF. The DNA for the CDR3 is TGCAGTGCCAATCAGGATGGCTACACCTTC.

The rearrangement joins TRBV6-6 to TRBJ1-1, with a tentative D call TRBD1 (5 bases). Germline V gene data show CDR1 as MNHNY and CDR2 as SVGAGI (reference sequence). V lost 0 bases and J 8 bases, leaving 16 bases between the germline ends. The CDR3 totals 15 residues. CDR3 in amino acids: CASSYSRDWVAEAFF. CDR3 coding DNA: TGTGCCAGCAGTTACTCAAGGGACTGGGTGGCCGAAGCTTTCTTT.

In this sample, this clonotype turned up once. The rearrangement links TRBV20-1 to TRBJ2-5, with 10 bases identical to TRBD2. This CDR3 comprises 17 residues. Germline-derived CDR1 and CDR2 are DFQATT and SNEGSKA (reference sequence). Losses at the gene ends were 3 bases for V and 5 bases for J; bases not matched to a gene: 15. Here the CDR3 DNA reads TGCAGTGCTAGGGGGAGCGGGAGGGCCAATAACCCGGAGACCCAGTACTTC. Translated, it gives CSARGSGRANNPETQYF.

The rearrangement joins TRBV3-1 to TRBJ2-1; possible D gene TRBD2, 6 bases. This CDR3 region has 15 residues. Germline V CDR1 and CDR2: LGHDT, YNNKEL (reference sequence). The V end was cut by 1 base, the J end by 8 bases, with 15 bases between. Here the CDR3 reads CASSQGEDPGYEQFF. The CDR3 nucleotides are TGTGCCAGCAGCCAAGGGGAGGATCCCGGCTATGAGCAGTTCTTC.

V and J are TRBV28 and TRBJ2-2, with D possibly TRBD2 on 6 matching bases. The CDR3 loop spans 14 amino acids. V lost 8 bases and J 2 bases, leaving 12 bases between the germline ends. Germline V lookup: CDR1 MDHEN, CDR2 SYDVKM. The DNA for the CDR3 is TGTGCCAGCTACGGGGACTTAAACACCGGGGAGCTGTTTTTT. Amino acid sequence: CASYGDLNTGELFF.

As for this clonotype: At one of its ends the junction is not consistent with the germline gene, which may arise from a read error. This chain uses TRBV5-5 with TRBJ1-2; D gene ambiguous. Looked up from germline, CDR1 is SGHKS and CDR2 is YYEKEE (reference sequence). There are 15 residues in the CDR3. CDR3 DNA sequence: TGTCCCAGCAGCTTGTGGGCAGGAGAAGACTATGGCTACACCTTC. Translated, it gives CPSSLWAGEDYGYTF.

This clonotype was detected once. CDR3 loop: CASSLAPYSNQPQHF. Written as DNA, the CDR3 is TGTGCCAGCAGCTTAGCGCCGTATAGCAATCAGCCCCAGCATTTT. This chain connects TRBV7-2 to TRBJ1-5; D remains ambiguous. This CDR3 comprises 15 residues. Germline-derived CDR1 and CDR2 are SGHTA and FQGNSA. Trimming pared 0 bases from V and 0 bases from J, leaving 6 bases between.

This clonotype was seen a handful of times. The chain combines TRBV5-1 with TRBJ2-1; possible D gene TRBD1, 6 bases. The CDR3 is 15 amino acids. Germline values: CDR1 SGHRS, CDR2 YFSETQ. V was clipped by 4 bases and J by 9 bases, with 20 bases between them. Written as DNA, the CDR3 is TGCGCCAGCAGCCAGGAGGACAGTTCAGTTGGTGAGCAGTTCTTC. Translated, it gives CASSQEDSSVGEQFF.

The chain combines TRBV12-3 or TRBV12-4 with TRBJ1-5; 8 nucleotides align to TRBD1. The CDR3 is made up of 14 amino acids. V trimming: 6 bases; J trimming: 9 bases; junction bases outside the gene matches: 10. The CDR3 is CASRAGTGQWPQHF. The CDR3 DNA reads TGTGCCAGCAGAGCCGGGACAGGACAATGGCCCCAGCATTTT.

CDR3 in DNA: TGTGCCAGCAGCTATATAGCGGGAGGCCCACGGGCAGATACGCAGTATTTT. Translated: CASSYIAGGPRADTQYF. The genes are TRBV7-2 and TRBJ2-3; 10 nucleotides match TRBD2. Germline CDR1 SGHTA, CDR2 FQGNSA. The CDR3 is 17 amino acids. The ends lost 4 bases at V and 4 bases at J; junction bases unmatched: 11.

This clonotype was detected only a few times. The chain is built from TRBV28 and TRBJ2-5; no definite D call. The CDR3 runs 14 residues. Per germline, CDR1 MDHEN and CDR2 SYDVKM. V gave up 5 bases and J gave up 2 bases, with 12 bases separating them. The CDR3 region is CASSPMDGQETQYF. The CDR3 DNA reads as TGTGCCAGCAGTCCTATGGACGGTCAAGAGACCCAGTACTTC.

The CDR3 loop reads CSVRASGRAHEQYF. The CDR3 nucleotides are TGCAGCGTTCGGGCTAGCGGGAGGGCCCACGAGCAGTACTTC. The rearrangement joins TRBV29-1 to TRBJ2-7; 12 bases fit TRBD2. Trimming removed 5 bases from V and 5 bases from J; junction bases left unmatched: 7. Looked up from germline, CDR1 is SQVTM and CDR2 is ANQGSEA. This CDR3 has 14 amino acids.

About this clonotype: A junction end diverges from the germline sequence, so it may reflect a read error. The chain couples TRBV7-9 to TRBJ2-4, with D unresolved. The J call may not be correct, given that the DNA end is closer to TRBJ2-7. CDR1 and CDR2 (germline): SEHNR, FQNEAQ (reference sequence). The length of the CDR3 is 14 residues. The CDR3 sequence is CSSSLGLGIDEQYF. The CDR3 DNA is TGTTCCAGCAGCTTAGGGTTGGGTATTGACGAGCAGTACTTC.

The chain couples TRBV4-1 to TRBJ2-3; D tentatively fits TRBD1 or TRBD2 (5 bases each). V dropped 0 bases and J dropped 6 bases, with 19 bases sitting between them. CDR3 length: 17 amino acids. Germline V CDR1 and CDR2: MGHRA, YSYEKL. The CDR3 sequence is CASSQEGPGRLLDTQYF. The CDR3 DNA reads TGCGCCAGCAGCCAAGAGGGGCCGGGACGACTCTTGGATACGCAGTATTTT.

The rearrangement joins TRBV29-1 to TRBJ1-1; 7 bases are a match to TRBD1. Germline trimming cut 6 bases from V and 8 bases from J; bases unmatched to any gene: 9. The V gene's germline CDR1 is SQVTM and CDR2 ANQGSEA. This CDR3 is 12 amino acids long. The CDR3 region has the DNA TGCAGCGTACGGACAGGAAGGGCCGAAGCTTTCTTT. This translates into CSVRTGRAEAFF.